The 29 T cell receptor beta chains below were found in one sample sequenced in a study of blood T cell repertoires in COVID-19. Clones were read by immunoSEQ multiplex PCR, and TCRdb kept only the in-frame ones, dropping some. This sample has roughly 310,000 clones, with almost 90% found just once. Sequencing used peripheral blood. The source of these receptors is a woman in her 30s with COVID-19, enrolled during active disease.

The rearrangement links TRBV9 to TRBJ1-2; no definite D call. Between the trimmed V and J ends, which lost 0 bases and 8 bases, there was a span of 20 bases. Germline lookup yields CDR1 SGDLS and CDR2 YYNGEE. The CDR3 is made up of 16 amino acids. The DNA of the CDR3 is TGTGCCAGCAGCGTAGCTAGCCAGGCCTCCCCGGGAGGCTACACCTTC. It yields the protein CASSVASQASPGGYTF.

V and J are TRBV19 and TRBJ2-1; 8 nucleotides align to TRBD2. The V gene end was trimmed by 3 bases and the J gene end by 4 bases; junction bases not matched to a gene: 2. Looked up from germline, CDR1 is LNHDA and CDR2 is SQIVND (reference sequence). This CDR3 has 14 residues. CDR3 amino acids: CASSMGTSYNEQFF. CDR3 coding DNA: TGTGCCAGTAGTATGGGGACTAGTTACAATGAGCAGTTCTTC. Combining the CDR3 with reference TRBV19 and TRBJ2-1 gives the whole variable domain DGGITQSPKYLFRKEGQNVTLSCEQNLNHDAMYWYRQDPGQGLRLIYYSQIVNDFQKGDIAEGYSVSREKKESFPLTVTSAQKNPTAFYLCASSMGTSYNEQFFGPGTRLTVL.

This chain links TRBV5-4 with TRBJ1-3; a possible D gene is TRBD1 (5 bases). Germline V gene data show CDR1 as SGHNT and CDR2 as YYREEE (reference sequence). This CDR3 comprises 16 residues. V lost 4 bases and J lost 2, with 16 bases in between. The CDR3 sequence: CASSRGEARTGNTIYF. CDR3 bases: TGTGCCAGCAGCCGAGGGGAGGCCCGGACTGGAAACACCATATATTTT. The full variable domain, completed using reference TRBV5-4 and TRBJ1-3, is ETGVTQSPTHLIKTRGQQVTLRCSSQSGHNTVSWYQQALGQGPQFIFQYYREEENGRGNFPPRFSGLQFPNYSSELNVNALELDDSALYLCASSRGEARTGNTIYFGEGSWLTVV.

CDR3 DNA sequence: TGTGCCAGCAGCTCTTCGGGACAGGGTTCCTACGAGCAGTACTTC. Amino acid sequence: CASSSSGQGSYEQYF. The chain has TRBV7-9 and TRBJ2-7, with 9 bases that match TRBD1. The CDR3 is 15 residues long. V trimming: 4 bases; J trimming: 1 base; junction bases outside the gene matches: 5. Germline-derived CDR1 and CDR2 are SEHNR and FQNEAQ (reference sequence).

The chain recombines TRBV2 with TRBJ1-2; D call uncertain. The CDR3 loop spans 12 amino acids. The germline CDR1 and CDR2 sequences are SNHLY and FYNNEI. Trimming left V 11 bases short and J 14 bases short, with 24 bases between. CDR3 protein: CAGRLSGPEETF. The CDR3 nucleotides read TGTGCCGGCCGCCTTAGCGGGCCCGAGGAAACCTTC. Variable domain in full (rest from reference TRBV2 and TRBJ1-2): EPEVTQTPSHQVTQMGQEVILRCVPISNHLYFYWYRQILGQKVEFLVSFYNNEISEKSEIFDDQFSVERPDGSNFTLKIRSTKLEDSAMYFCAGRLSGPEETFGSGTRLTVV.

The rearrangement links TRBV6-1 to TRBJ2-4; TRBD1 agrees at 8 bases. There are 15 residues in the CDR3. In germline, CDR1 is MNHNS, CDR2 SASEGT. The V and J ends lost 3 bases and 3 bases, in that order; junction bases with no gene match: 4. CDR3 DNA: TGTGCCAGCAGTGAGACAGGGGAGGACAAAAACATTCAGTACTTC. Translating gives CASSETGEDKNIQYF.

This sequence joins TRBV6-6 and TRBJ2-5, with D possibly TRBD2 on 5 matching bases. The CDR3 is 12 amino acids. CDR1 and CDR2 from the germline V gene are MNHNY and SVGAGI (reference sequence). Trimming removed 6 bases at V and 2 bases at J, with 7 bases between. The CDR3 DNA sequence: TGTGCCAGCAGCCCGGGGCAAGAGACCCAGTACTTC. As protein: CASSPGQETQYF.

This chain connects TRBV6-6 to TRBJ1-2, with no clear D. CDR3 size: 14 residues. The V gene lost 0 bases and the J gene lost 5 bases, with 10 bases spanning the gap. CDR1 is MNHNY and CDR2 is SVGAGI in the germline V gene (reference sequence). The CDR3 reads CASSYSRYQYGYTF. CDR3 sequence (DNA): TGTGCCAGCAGTTACTCGCGGTACCAATATGGCTACACCTTC.

The rearrangement joins TRBV15 to TRBJ2-7, with TRBD1 identical over 7 bases. After removal of 6 bases from V and 1 base from J, the junction contained 6 bases not matched to a gene. CDR3 length: 14 residues. The germline gives CDR1 LNHNV, CDR2 YYDKDF (reference sequence). CDR3 sequence reads: CATRVDRASYEQYF. In DNA, the CDR3 is TGTGCCACCAGGGTAGACAGGGCTTCCTACGAGCAGTACTTC.

In its sample, this clone was seen many times. The rearrangement joins TRBV14 to TRBJ1-2; maybe TRBD1 (5 bases). The CDR3 is 17 residues long. With 4 bases removed from V and 1 base from J, the gap between germline ends came to 19 bases. Germline assignment: CDR1 SGHDN and CDR2 FVKESK. CDR3 DNA sequence: TGTGCCAGCAGCCCTGTTGGAGGGGCAGCTATTAACTATGGCTACACCTTC. This encodes CASSPVGGAAINYGYTF.

This clone was counted once. V is TRBV5-1 and J is TRBJ1-5, with 7 bases matching TRBD1. The CDR3 runs 15 residues. V shed 5 bases, J shed 6 bases, and the junction held 11 bases outside the gene matches. CDR1 is SGHRS and CDR2 is YFSETQ in the germline V gene. As DNA, the CDR3 is TGCGCCAGCAGTAGAGGTACAGGGGCAGGTCAGCCCCAGCATTTT. It is translated as CASSRGTGAGQPQHF.

About this clone: Other DNA sequences in the sample encode the same CDR3. The chain joins TRBV19 to TRBJ1-5, with D possibly TRBD1 on 5 matching bases. CDR1 is LNHDA and CDR2 is SQIVND in the germline V gene (reference sequence). The CDR3 totals 12 residues. The ends were cut back, 3 bases at V and 7 bases at J, with 7 bases in the middle. The CDR3 sequence: CASSIGGQPQHF. CDR3 DNA sequence: TGTGCCAGTAGTATTGGGGGGCAGCCCCAGCATTTT.

This chain joins TRBV7-9 and TRBJ1-2; 8 bases map to TRBD1. The CDR3 runs 15 residues. J lost 7 bases, V lost 5 bases, and 12 bases had no gene match. Germline CDR1 is SEHNR and CDR2 is FQNEAQ (reference sequence). This chain's CDR3 is CASSTQETGAGGYTF. CDR3 DNA: TGTGCCAGCAGCACCCAAGAGACAGGGGCCGGTGGCTACACCTTC.

V usage is TRBV13 and J usage is TRBJ2-1; D might be TRBD1 (6 bases). There are 16 residues in the CDR3. Trimming pared 5 bases from V and 1 base from J, leaving 15 bases between. Germline assignment: CDR1 PRHDT and CDR2 FYEKMQ (reference sequence). The CDR3: CASSLDRFGSYNEQFF. Written as DNA, the CDR3 is TGTGCCAGCAGCCTAGACAGGTTCGGATCCTACAATGAGCAGTTCTTC.

The genes are TRBV23-1 and TRBJ1-5; D remains ambiguous. TRBV23-1 is an ORF for which the function is uncertain. CDR3 length: 16 amino acids. Trimming pared 0 bases from V and 1 base from J, leaving 10 bases between. The CDR3 region has the DNA TGCGCCAGCAGTCAATCGATGAGCAGGAGCAATCAGCCCCAGCATTTT. This translates into CASSQSMSRSNQPQHF.

The chain's CDR3 is CASSPGPEANQPQHF. In DNA, the CDR3 is TGTGCCAGCAGCCCGGGCCCGGAGGCCAATCAGCCCCAGCATTTT. This chain joins TRBV5-5 and TRBJ1-5; no definite D call. The CDR3 has 15 amino acids. Trimming took off 4 bases at V and 3 bases at J, with 14 bases between the two ends. Germline V gives CDR1 SGHKS, CDR2 YYEKEE (reference sequence).

The rearrangement links TRBV5-1 to TRBJ2-7; TRBD2 aligns across 8 bases. V trimming: 0 bases; J trimming: 0 bases; junction bases outside the gene matches: 5. CDR3 length: 16 amino acids. CDR1 and CDR2 (germline): SGHRS, YFSETQ. CDR3 sequence reads: CASSLDLAGFSYEQYF. CDR3 in DNA: TGCGCCAGCAGCTTGGATCTAGCGGGCTTCTCCTACGAGCAGTACTTC. The variable domain in full, with the rest retrieved from reference TRBV5-1 and TRBJ2-7, is KAGVTQTPRYLIKTRGQQVTLSCSPISGHRSVSWYQQTPGQGLQFLFEYFSETQRNKGNFPGRFSGRQFSNSRSEMNVSTLELGDSALYLCASSLDLAGFSYEQYFGPGTRLTVT.

The chain joins TRBV5-4 to TRBJ2-2, with a tentative D call TRBD1 (6 bases). V shed 0 bases and J shed 6 bases, with 12 bases lying between them. Germline loops: CDR1 SGHNT, CDR2 YYREEE (reference sequence). The CDR3 is 15 residues long. The CDR3 region is CASSLVQGLAGELFF. DNA of the CDR3: TGTGCCAGCAGCTTGGTCCAGGGGCTTGCCGGGGAGCTGTTTTTT.

The table lists this clone with a count of one. V is TRBV3-1 (or the pseudogene TRBV3-2) and J is TRBJ2-1, with TRBD2 matching over 11 bases. CDR3 length: 17 residues. The germline V gene has CDR1 LGHDT and CDR2 YNNKEL (reference sequence). V lost 3 bases to trimming and J lost 5 bases; unmatched junction nucleotides: 9. CDR3 in amino acids: CASSHSLAGGPNNEQFF. In nucleotides, the CDR3 is TGTGCCAGCAGCCATTCCTTAGCGGGAGGGCCTAACAATGAGCAGTTCTTC.

The chain uses TRBV15 and TRBJ2-3; the match to TRBD2 covers 8 bases. J gave up 5 bases and V 5 bases, and 9 bases lay outside the gene matches. This CDR3 region has 15 residues. CDR1 is LNHNV, CDR2 YYDKDF, per germline (reference sequence). As DNA, the CDR3 is TGTGCCACCAGCCGAGCGGGAGACCCAATAGATACGCAGTATTTT. It is translated as CATSRAGDPIDTQYF.

J is TRBJ2-2 and V is TRBV2; 10 bases are shared with TRBD2. This CDR3 contains 17 residues. After removal of 8 bases from V and 2 bases from J, the junction contained 11 bases not matched to a gene. From germline, CDR1 is SNHLY and CDR2 FYNNEI. The CDR3 region is CASLRVLAGGNTGELFF. The DNA for the CDR3 is TGTGCCAGCCTGAGGGTTTTAGCGGGAGGCAACACCGGGGAGCTGTTTTTT.

This clone has at least ten counts. The chain links TRBV18 to TRBJ2-5, with TRBD1 as a possible D gene (5 bases). The V gene lost 1 base and the J gene lost 1 base, with 13 bases spanning the gap. The germline gives CDR1 KGHSH, CDR2 LQKENI. The CDR3 spans 16 residues. The CDR3 sequence is CASSPRGRSLQETQYF. The CDR3 DNA sequence: TGTGCCAGCTCACCACGGGGCAGATCCCTCCAAGAGACCCAGTACTTC.

The chain has TRBV24-1 and TRBJ2-2; D uncertain. Germline V gene data show CDR1 as KGHDR and CDR2 as SFDVKD. CDR3 size: 14 residues. V dropped 10 bases and J dropped 0 bases, with 11 bases sitting between them. DNA for the CDR3: TGTGCCACTGGCGGCACATCGAACACCGGGGAGCTGTTTTTT. It specifies CATGGTSNTGELFF.

V is TRBV27 and J is TRBJ2-7; D is possibly TRBD2 (6 bases). Germline CDR1 is MNHEY and CDR2 is SMNVEV (reference sequence). The CDR3 is 15 amino acids. V lost 0 bases and J lost 3, with 12 bases in between. CDR3: CASSLSVGGYYEQYF. The CDR3 DNA sequence: TGTGCCAGCAGTTTATCCGTTGGGGGGTACTACGAGCAGTACTTC.

This sequence joins TRBV15 and TRBJ1-5; no definite D call. V shed 5 bases and J shed 3 bases, with 17 bases lying between them. CDR1 and CDR2 from the germline V gene are LNHNV and YYDKDF (reference sequence). The CDR3 consists of 16 residues. The CDR3 nucleotides are TGTGCCACCAGCGGGTCAGCGGGTACCTCCAATCAGCCCCAGCATTTT. Residues: CATSGSAGTSNQPQHF.

V and J are TRBV6-1 and TRBJ2-7, with 8 bases identical to TRBD1. The germline V gene has CDR1 MNHNS and CDR2 SASEGT. Trimming cost V 7 bases and J 4 bases; bases outside gene matches: 12. The CDR3 covers 15 residues. The CDR3 loop reads CASTGGGRETYEQYF. The CDR3 region has the DNA TGTGCCAGCACAGGGGGCGGTCGGGAGACATACGAGCAGTACTTC.

The V gene is TRBV5-8, the J gene TRBJ1-6; no clear D gene. The V gene lost 4 bases and the J gene lost 9 bases, with 11 bases spanning the gap. The CDR3 consists of 13 residues. Germline lookup yields CDR1 SGHTS and CDR2 YDEGEE. DNA of the CDR3: TGTGCCAGCAGCGCGCCACAGATTTCACCCCTCCACTTT. Its translation is CASSAPQISPLHF.

V gene TRBV28 combines with J gene TRBJ1-6; TRBD1 agrees at 7 bases. Germline-derived CDR1 and CDR2 are MDHEN and SYDVKM. This CDR3 has 15 amino acids. V lost 5 bases to trimming and J lost 6 bases; unmatched junction nucleotides: 7. The CDR3 DNA follows: TGTGCCAGCAGTATGATGACAGGGTTTAATTCACCCCTCCACTTT. The encoded protein is CASSMMTGFNSPLHF.

CDR3 sequence reads: CASGLVGGRGQFF. CDR3 sequence (DNA): TGTGCTAGTGGTTTGGTAGGAGGGCGGGGGCAGTTCTTC. This chain uses TRBV12-5 with TRBJ2-1; D might be TRBD2 (6 bases). The CDR3 runs 13 residues. Deletions cut 0 bases from V and 12 bases from J, with 12 bases between. The V gene's germline CDR1 is LGHNT and CDR2 FRNRAP.